The 14 T cell receptor beta chains given below trace back to one sample, sequenced in a study of T cell repertoires in cytomegalovirus infection. TCRdb called the reads again in MiXCR, with one record for every CDR3 protein. The table shows some 920,000 distinct CDR3 sequences, with roughly a third occurring only once. Antigens of these TCRs are unknown. Sequences were derived from cultured CD8+ T cells from PBMCs, sampled from culture after CMV antigen stimulation. These receptors were taken from a human donor in good health (CMV status not recorded). Some clones in this sample may be carry-over from other donors' samples.

A remark on this clonotype: An end of the junction differs from the germline gene, which may be a read error. The V call is TRBV4-1, the J call TRBJ2-3; D uncertain. The CDR3 covers 11 residues. Germline CDR1 and CDR2: MGHRA and YSYEKL. The CDR3 DNA reads TGCGCCAGCAGCCAGAGAGATACGCAGAATTTT. This gives the protein CASSQRDTQNF.

This clonotype was picked up a small number of times. J is TRBJ2-3 and V is TRBV10-3, with 7 bases matching TRBD1. The CDR3 is 15 residues long. V lost 2 bases to trimming and J lost 1 base; unmatched junction nucleotides: 3. Per the germline V gene, CDR1 is ENHRY and CDR2 is SYGVKD. CDR3 sequence: CAISEKGGGTDTQYF. The CDR3 DNA reads as TGTGCCATCAGTGAGAAAGGGGGCGGCACAGATACGCAGTATTTT.

This clonotype turned up a few times. The gene calls are TRBV15 and TRBJ2-7; D gene ambiguous. V lost 1 base, J lost 1 base, and 8 bases lay in between. The germline V gene has CDR1 LNHNV and CDR2 YYDKDF (reference sequence). CDR3 length equals 14 residues. CDR3 sequence (DNA): TGTGCCACCAGCAGAGGTGGCAGGTCCTACGAGCAGTACTTC. Translating gives CATSRGGRSYEQYF.

This clonotype was observed many times. V is TRBV7-6 and J is TRBJ2-7; TRBD1 or TRBD2 may be the D gene (5 bases each). Trimming removed 5 bases from V and 2 bases from J, with 10 bases in between. Germline V CDR1 and CDR2: SGHVS, FNYEAQ. The length of the CDR3 is 13 residues. The CDR3 DNA reads TGTGCCAGCAGCCACGGGACGGCCTACGAGCAGTACTTC. Translating it yields CASSHGTAYEQYF.

CDR3 sequence (DNA): TGCGCCAGCAGCTCTTGGCTAGCGGGGGACCAAGAGACCCAGTACTTC. Translating gives CASSSWLAGDQETQYF. The chain recombines TRBV4-3 with TRBJ2-5, with TRBD2 matching 10 bases. V shed 5 bases, J shed 0 bases, and the junction held 6 bases outside the gene matches. Germline loops: CDR1 LGHNA, CDR2 YSLEER. This CDR3 is 16 amino acids long.

As regards this clonotype: A single base separates this from a much larger clone, so it may be a read error. The J gene is TRBJ2-1, the V gene TRBV7-4; D is possibly TRBD1 or TRBD2 (6 bases each). The CDR3 is made up of 15 amino acids. Germline V CDR1 and CDR2: SGHVT, SQSDAQ. CDR3 sequence: CTSSSTNWGAREQFF. CDR3 DNA: TGTACCAGCAGCTCCACTAACTGGGGGGCTCGTGAGCAGTTCTTC.

The chain employs TRBV15 and TRBJ2-3; possibly TRBD2 for D (5 bases). Trimming shortened V by 5 bases and J by 6 bases, and 15 bases separated the two germline ends. The CDR3 extends over 14 amino acids. Germline assignment: CDR1 LNHNV and CDR2 YYDKDF (reference sequence). The DNA for the CDR3 is TGTGCCACCAGCTCCGTCAGCGGTTGGGATACGCAGTATTTT. It specifies CATSSVSGWDTQYF. Based on the CDR3 plus reference TRBV15 and TRBJ2-3, the full variable domain is DAMVIQNPRYQVTQFGKPVTLSCSQTLNHNVMYWYQQKSSQAPKLLFHYYDKDFNNEADTPDNFQSRRPNTSFCFLDIRSPGLGDTAMYLCATSSVSGWDTQYFGPGTRLTVL.

Here the CDR3 DNA reads TGTGCCAGCACGACGGGGCATCAGCCCCAGCATTTT. This encodes CASTTGHQPQHF. V usage is TRBV27 and J usage is TRBJ1-5; perhaps TRBD1 as D (5 bases). This CDR3 region has 12 residues. Germline CDR1 is MNHEY and CDR2 is SMNVEV (reference sequence). V lost 7 bases and J lost 5, with 9 bases in between.

The chain uses TRBV4-1 and TRBJ2-7; D remains unclear. The V end lost 1 base, the J end lost 4 bases, and 8 bases lay between the germline ends. The CDR3 is made up of 13 amino acids. Per germline, CDR1 MGHRA and CDR2 YSYEKL. The chain's CDR3 is CASSQGADYEQYF. DNA for the CDR3: TGCGCCAGCAGCCAAGGGGCGGATTACGAGCAGTACTTC.

This clonotype was observed a handful of times. This rearrangement joins TRBV4-3 to TRBJ2-3, with no clear D. V was clipped by 4 bases and J by 7 bases, with 15 bases between them. Germline-derived CDR1 and CDR2 are LGHNA and YSLEER. This CDR3 has 14 residues. The CDR3, as DNA: TGCGCCAGCAGCCCGGACCCTACTCTGTATACGCAGTATTTT. Encoded protein: CASSPDPTLYTQYF.

This clonotype was seen only a few times. The rearrangement joins TRBV6-1 to TRBJ2-1, with D possibly matching TRBD2 (6 bases). This CDR3 is 14 amino acids long. The V end was cut by 5 bases, the J end by 8 bases, with 16 bases between. Germline V lookup: CDR1 MNHNS, CDR2 SASEGT. CDR3 sequence reads: CASSSRDSFYEQFF. For the CDR3, the DNA is TGTGCCAGCAGTTCCCGGGACTCCTTCTATGAGCAGTTCTTC.

CDR3 in amino acids: CASGLEGTEAFF. The CDR3 region has the DNA TGTGCTAGTGGTTTGGAAGGCACTGAAGCTTTCTTT. The chain combines TRBV12-5 with TRBJ1-1; D gene unclear. The V end was cut by 1 base, the J end by 4 bases, with 4 bases between. CDR3 length: 12 amino acids. Looked up from germline, CDR1 is LGHNT and CDR2 is FRNRAP.

This rearrangement joins TRBV2 to TRBJ2-7, with 9 bases aligning to TRBD1. This CDR3 has 15 amino acids. Germline V gene sequence: CDR1 SNHLY, CDR2 FYNNEI. V shed 8 bases, J shed 1 base, and the junction held 9 bases outside the gene matches. The CDR3 DNA sequence: TGTGCCAGCGGGGAGGACAGGGGCTTTTCCTACGAGCAGTACTTC. This gives the protein CASGEDRGFSYEQYF.

This clonotype was detected only a few times. The chain employs TRBV5-1 and TRBJ2-1; 9 bases line up with TRBD2. From germline, CDR1 is SGHRS and CDR2 YFSETQ. J was trimmed by 4 bases and V by 3 bases; bases with no gene match: 8. The CDR3 runs 16 residues. The chain's CDR3 is CASSWTAGGPYNEQFF. The CDR3 nucleotides read TGCGCCAGCAGCTGGACAGCGGGGGGCCCTTACAATGAGCAGTTCTTC.